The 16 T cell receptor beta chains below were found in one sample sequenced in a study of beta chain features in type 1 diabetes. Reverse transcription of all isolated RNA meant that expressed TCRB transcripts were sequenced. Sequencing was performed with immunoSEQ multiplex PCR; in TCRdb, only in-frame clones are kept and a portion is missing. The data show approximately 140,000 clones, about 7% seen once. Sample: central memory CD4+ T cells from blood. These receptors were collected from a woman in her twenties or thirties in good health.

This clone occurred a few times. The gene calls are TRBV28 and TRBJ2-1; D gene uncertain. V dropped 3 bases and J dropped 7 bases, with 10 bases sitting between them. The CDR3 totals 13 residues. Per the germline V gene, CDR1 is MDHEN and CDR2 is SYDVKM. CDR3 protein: CASSFLSWNEQFF. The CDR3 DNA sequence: TGTGCCAGCAGTTTCCTGAGTTGGAATGAGCAGTTCTTC. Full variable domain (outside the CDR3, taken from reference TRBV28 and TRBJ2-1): DVKVTQSSRYLVKRTGEKVFLECVQDMDHENMFWYRQDPGLGLRLIYFSYDVKMKEKGDIPEGYSVSREKKERFSLILESASTNQTSMYLCASSFLSWNEQFFGPGTRLTVL.

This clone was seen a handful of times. The CDR3 region is CAISEKLAGGPDTQYF. CDR3 DNA: TGTGCCATCAGTGAGAAACTAGCGGGAGGGCCCGATACGCAGTATTTT. The chain couples TRBV10-3 to TRBJ2-3; TRBD2 matches 13 bases. The CDR3 has 16 amino acids. V shed 2 bases and J 6 bases; nucleotides not matched to a gene: 5. Germline CDR1 ENHRY, CDR2 SYGVKD.

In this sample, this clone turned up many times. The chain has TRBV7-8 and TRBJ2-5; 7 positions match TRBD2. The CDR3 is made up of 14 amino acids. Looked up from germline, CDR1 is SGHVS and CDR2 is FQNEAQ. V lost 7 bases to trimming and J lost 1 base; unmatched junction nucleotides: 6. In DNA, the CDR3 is TGTGCCAGCACCTCACTAGCGTCCCAAGAGACCCAGTACTTC. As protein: CASTSLASQETQYF.

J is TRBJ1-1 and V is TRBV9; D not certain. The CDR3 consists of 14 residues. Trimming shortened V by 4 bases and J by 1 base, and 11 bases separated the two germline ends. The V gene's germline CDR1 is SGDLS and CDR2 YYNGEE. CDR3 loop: CASSPVRGNTEAFF. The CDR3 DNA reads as TGTGCCAGCAGCCCCGTTAGAGGGAACACTGAAGCTTTCTTT.

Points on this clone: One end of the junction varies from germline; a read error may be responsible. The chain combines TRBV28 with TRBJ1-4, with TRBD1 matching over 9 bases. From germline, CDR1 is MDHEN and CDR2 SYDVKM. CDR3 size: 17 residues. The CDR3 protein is CASSSTSGTGPYEKLFF. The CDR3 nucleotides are TGTGCCAGCAGTTCGACTTCAGGGACAGGGCCGTATGAGAAACTGTTTTTT.

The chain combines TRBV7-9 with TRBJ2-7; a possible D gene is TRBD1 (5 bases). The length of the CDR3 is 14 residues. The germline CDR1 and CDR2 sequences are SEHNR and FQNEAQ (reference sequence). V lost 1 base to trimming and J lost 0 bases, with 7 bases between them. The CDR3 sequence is CASSLGQPSYEQYF. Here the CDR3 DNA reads TGTGCCAGCAGCTTAGGACAGCCCTCCTACGAGCAGTACTTC.

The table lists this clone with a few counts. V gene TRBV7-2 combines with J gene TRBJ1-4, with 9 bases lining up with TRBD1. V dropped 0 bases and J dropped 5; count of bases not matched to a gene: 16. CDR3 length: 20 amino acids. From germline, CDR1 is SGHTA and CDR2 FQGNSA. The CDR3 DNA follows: TGTGCCAGCAGCTTAGCGGTGATCATGGCGACAGGGGGAGGGAATGAAAAACTGTTTTTT. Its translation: CASSLAVIMATGGGNEKLFF. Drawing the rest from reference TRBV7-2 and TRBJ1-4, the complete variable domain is GAGVSQSPSNKVTEKGKDVELRCDPISGHTALYWYRQSLGQGLEFLIYFQGNSAPDKSGLPSDRFSAERTGGSVSTLTIQRTQQEDSAVYLCASSLAVIMATGGGNEKLFFGSGTQLSVL.

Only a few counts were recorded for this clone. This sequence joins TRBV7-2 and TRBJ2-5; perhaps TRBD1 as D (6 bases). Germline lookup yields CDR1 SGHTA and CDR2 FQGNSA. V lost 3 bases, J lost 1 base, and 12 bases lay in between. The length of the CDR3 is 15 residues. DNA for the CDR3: TGTGCCAGCAGCTTCCAGACAGGCTTCCAAGAGACCCAGTACTTC. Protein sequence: CASSFQTGFQETQYF.

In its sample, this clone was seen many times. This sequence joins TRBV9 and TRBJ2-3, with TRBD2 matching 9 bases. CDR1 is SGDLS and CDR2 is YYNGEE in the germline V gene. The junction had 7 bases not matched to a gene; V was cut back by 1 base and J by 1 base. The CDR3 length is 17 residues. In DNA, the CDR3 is TGTGCCAGCAGCGTAAGTTTTTCTAGCGGGGGCACAGATACGCAGTATTTT. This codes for CASSVSFSSGGTDTQYF.

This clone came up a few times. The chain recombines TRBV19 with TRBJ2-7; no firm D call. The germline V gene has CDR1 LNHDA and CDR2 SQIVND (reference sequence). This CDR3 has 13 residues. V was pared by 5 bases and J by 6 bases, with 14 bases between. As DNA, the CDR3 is TGTGCCAGTAGTTCCCCGAACACCCTCGAGCAGTACTTC. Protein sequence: CASSSPNTLEQYF.

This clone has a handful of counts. The CDR3 region is CASSEQNYGYTF. CDR3 coding DNA: TGTGCCAGCAGTGAGCAGAACTATGGCTACACCTTC. The chain carries TRBV2 and TRBJ1-2; D is unresolved. Germline loops: CDR1 SNHLY, CDR2 FYNNEI. The CDR3 covers 12 residues. Trimming pared 3 bases from V and 2 bases from J, leaving 4 bases between.

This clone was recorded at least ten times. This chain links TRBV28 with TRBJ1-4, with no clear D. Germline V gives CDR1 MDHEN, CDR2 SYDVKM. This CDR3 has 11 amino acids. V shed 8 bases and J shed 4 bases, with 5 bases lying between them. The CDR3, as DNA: TGTGCCAGCGAGGGTAATGAAAAACTGTTTTTT. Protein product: CASEGNEKLFF. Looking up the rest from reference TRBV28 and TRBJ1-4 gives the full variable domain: DVKVTQSSRYLVKRTGEKVFLECVQDMDHENMFWYRQDPGLGLRLIYFSYDVKMKEKGDIPEGYSVSREKKERFSLILESASTNQTSMYLCASEGNEKLFFGSGTQLSVL.

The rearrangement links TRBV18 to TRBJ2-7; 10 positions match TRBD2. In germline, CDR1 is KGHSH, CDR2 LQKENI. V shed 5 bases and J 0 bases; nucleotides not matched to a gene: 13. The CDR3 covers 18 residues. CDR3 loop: CASSKTGTSAVSSYEQYF. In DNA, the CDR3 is TGTGCCAGCTCAAAAACCGGGACTAGCGCTGTGAGCTCCTACGAGCAGTACTTC.

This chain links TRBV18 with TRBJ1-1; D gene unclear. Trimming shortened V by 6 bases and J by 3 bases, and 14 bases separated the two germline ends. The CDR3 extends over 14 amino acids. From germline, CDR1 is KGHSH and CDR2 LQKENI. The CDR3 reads CASSERVSDTEAFF. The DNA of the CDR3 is TGTGCCAGCTCGGAGAGGGTAAGCGACACTGAAGCTTTCTTT.

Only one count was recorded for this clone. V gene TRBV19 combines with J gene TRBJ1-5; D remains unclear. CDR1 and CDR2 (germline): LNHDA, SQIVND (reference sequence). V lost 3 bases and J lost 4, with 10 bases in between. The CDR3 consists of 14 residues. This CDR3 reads CASSITRANQPQHF. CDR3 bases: TGTGCCAGTAGTATTACGCGAGCGAATCAGCCCCAGCATTTT.

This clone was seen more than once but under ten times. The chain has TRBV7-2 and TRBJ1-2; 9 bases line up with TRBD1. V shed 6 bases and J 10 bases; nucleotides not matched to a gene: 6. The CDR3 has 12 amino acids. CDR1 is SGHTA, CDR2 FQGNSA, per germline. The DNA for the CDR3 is TGTGCCAGCAGGTCCGGGACAGGGATCTACACCTTC. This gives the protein CASRSGTGIYTF.